These T cell receptor beta chains were read from a single sample in a study of blood T cell repertoires in COVID-19. This table comes from immunoSEQ multiplex PCR, and its TCRdb copy is limited to in-frame clones, with some not included. The sample holds roughly 88,000 clones, more than 80% seen once. Sample: peripheral blood. These receptors were obtained from a woman older than 75 with acute or convalescent COVID-19. The CDR3 runs from the conserved cysteine through the conserved F or W. The order of the fields is D gene, clone size, V gene, CDR3 length, J gene, CDR3 protein, CDR3 DNA. D genes are given only for firm matches. Size is omitted from some rows. Given values are once, few, many or a class for expanded clones.

-	few	TRBV10-1	16	TRBJ2-1	CASSEGSPGGYNEQFF	TGCGCCAGCAGTGAGGGGTCGCCGGGTGGATACAATGAGCAGTTCTTC
-	few	TRBV7-2	16	TRBJ1-2	CASSPNAPDLNYGYTF	TGTGCCAGCAGCCCTAACGCCCCTGATCTGAACTATGGCTACACCTTC
TRBD1	-	TRBV28	14	TRBJ1-5	CASITGGGNQPQHF	TGTGCCAGTATTACAGGGGGCGGCAATCAGCCCCAGCATTTT
TRBD1	few	TRBV19	16	TRBJ1-2	CASSRDRGLEEYGYTF	TGTGCCAGTAGCCGGGACAGGGGCCTTGAGGAATATGGCTACACCTTC
-	-	TRBV28	17	TRBJ1-3	CASSLFRGIGSGNTIYF	TGTGCCAGCAGTTTATTTCGGGGTATAGGCTCTGGAAACACCATATATTTT
-	-	TRBV7-2	15	TRBJ1-6	CASSLEGRANSPLHF	TGTGCCAGCAGCTTAGAAGGCAGGGCAAATTCACCCCTCCACTTT
-	-	TRBV18	14	TRBJ2-7	CASSFAQGRYEQYF	TGTGCCAGCTCATTCGCCCAGGGGAGATACGAGCAGTACTTC
-	few	TRBV28	17	TRBJ2-6	CASSPGAGVSGANVLTF	TGTGCCAGCAGCCCAGGTGCGGGTGTCTCTGGGGCCAACGTCCTGACTTTC
TRBD2	-	TRBV6-2/TRBV6-3	17	TRBJ2-3	CASSYSASGGAADTQYF	TGTGCCAGCAGTTACTCCGCTAGCGGGGGGGCGGCAGATACGCAGTATTTT
-	-	TRBV30	11	TRBJ1-3	CAWINVNTIYF	TGTGCCTGGATCAATGTCAACACCATATATTTT
-	few	TRBV7-9	16	TRBJ2-1	CASSSTRVASYNEQFF	TGTGCCAGCAGCTCCACCAGGGTAGCCTCCTACAATGAGCAGTTCTTC